The 19 T cell receptor beta chains below come from one sample, sequenced in a study of blood T cell repertoires in COVID-19. TCRdb keeps only in-frame clones here, not all; method: immunoSEQ multiplex PCR. The sample carries a few hundred thousand clones, around four fifths recorded once. Sequencing was done on a sample of peripheral blood. These receptor sequences come from a man between 60 and 70 years old who had recovered from COVID-19.

This clone came up once. This CDR3 is CASSLGTHAQYF. As DNA, the CDR3 is TGCGCCAGCAGCTTGGGAACACATGCGCAGTATTTT. The chain uses TRBV5-1 and TRBJ2-3; no definite D call. The CDR3 has 12 residues. Trimming shortened V by 0 bases and J by 10 bases, and 9 bases separated the two germline ends. In germline, CDR1 is SGHRS, CDR2 YFSETQ.

V gene TRBV19 combines with J gene TRBJ2-7, with D perhaps matching TRBD1 (5 bases). V shed 7 bases and J shed 0 bases, with 10 bases lying between them. The CDR3 is 13 amino acids. Germline CDR1 reads LNHDA; CDR2 reads SQIVND (reference sequence). The CDR3 here is CASKNRSSYEQYF. Here the CDR3 DNA reads TGTGCCAGTAAAAACAGGAGCTCCTACGAGCAGTACTTC.

This chain connects TRBV3-1 (or the pseudogene TRBV3-2) to TRBJ2-5, with 10 nucleotides matching TRBD2. This CDR3 spans 15 amino acids. The germline V gene has CDR1 LGHDT and CDR2 YNNKEL (reference sequence). V lost 1 base, J lost 5 bases, and 4 bases stayed unmatched. Here the CDR3 DNA reads TGTGCCAGCAGCCAAGGTAGCGGGGGGCGCGAGACCCAGTACTTC. Translated, it gives CASSQGSGGRETQYF.

This sequence joins TRBV7-9 and TRBJ2-1; 7 bases match TRBD2. Germline assignment: CDR1 SEHNR and CDR2 FQNEAQ (reference sequence). The CDR3 contains 16 residues. V shed 5 bases and J 5 bases; nucleotides not matched to a gene: 12. The CDR3 DNA follows: TGTGCCAGCAGCGACTGGACTAGAACTGGGGACAATGAGCAGTTCTTC. Protein sequence: CASSDWTRTGDNEQFF.

A single count supports this clone. This chain joins TRBV7-8 and TRBJ1-5; 9 bases are a match to TRBD1. Trimming took 4 bases from V and 6 from J; bases not matched to a gene: 4. Germline CDR1 reads SGHVS; CDR2 reads FQNEAQ. The CDR3 is 14 residues long. The CDR3 reads CASSSDRGGQPQHF. The CDR3 DNA reads as TGTGCCAGCAGCTCGGACAGGGGTGGTCAGCCCCAGCATTTT.

This clone was observed a single time. V gene TRBV5-4 combines with J gene TRBJ1-3, with 7 bases identical to TRBD1. In germline, CDR1 is SGHNT, CDR2 YYREEE (reference sequence). Germline trimming cut 0 bases from V and 1 base from J; bases unmatched to any gene: 13. The CDR3 is 19 amino acids. The CDR3 nucleotides are TGTGCCAGCAGCTTGGCCGCCGGACAGGATCGGCGGTCTGGAAACACCATATATTTT. It codes for CASSLAAGQDRRSGNTIYF.

This clone has only a few counts. The chain has TRBV15 and TRBJ2-7, with D tentatively TRBD1 (7 bases). Germline V CDR1 and CDR2: LNHNV, YYDKDF (reference sequence). This CDR3 spans 15 amino acids. V was trimmed by 1 base and J by 2 bases, leaving 12 bases between them. CDR3 bases: TGTGCCACCAGCAGAGGGCGGGACAGAACCTACGAGCAGTACTTC. Its protein is CATSRGRDRTYEQYF.

This chain joins TRBV7-9 and TRBJ1-2; D possibly corresponds to TRBD1 (5 bases). This CDR3 region has 13 residues. Trimming shortened V by 4 bases and J by 8 bases, and 14 bases separated the two germline ends. Germline V gives CDR1 SEHNR, CDR2 FQNEAQ (reference sequence). The DNA for the CDR3 is TGTGCCAGCAGCTCCGTCAGGGCAGGGGGCTACACCTTC. This sequence encodes CASSSVRAGGYTF.

This chain connects TRBV7-2 to TRBJ2-1, with 8 bases matching TRBD1. CDR1 SGHTA and CDR2 FQGNSA come from the germline V gene. With 4 bases clipped from V and 9 bases from J, the junction kept 11 bases outside the gene matches. The CDR3 consists of 15 residues. CDR3 nucleotides: TGTGCCAGCAGCTCAGCCGGCCAGGGGGCGGGTGAGCAGTTCTTC. Its translation is CASSSAGQGAGEQFF.

The chain carries TRBV24-1 and TRBJ1-5, with D maybe TRBD1 (6 bases). Per germline, CDR1 KGHDR and CDR2 SFDVKD. V was cut by 4 bases and J by 1 base, with 13 bases left in between. CDR3 size: 16 residues. Written as DNA, the CDR3 is TGTGCCACCAGTGACCCGAGACAGGCCAGCAATCAGCCCCAGCATTTT. It codes for CATSDPRQASNQPQHF.

This chain uses TRBV6-5 with TRBJ2-7; 7 bases are a match to TRBD2. Germline CDR1 MNHEY, CDR2 SVGAGI. The CDR3 contains 15 residues. Trimming cost V 7 bases and J 2 bases; bases outside gene matches: 11. The CDR3 loop reads CASKSWASGTYEQYF. In DNA form, the CDR3 reads TGTGCCAGCAAATCTTGGGCTAGCGGAACCTACGAGCAGTACTTC.

This clone showed up just a few times. In DNA, the CDR3 is TGCGCCAGCAGCGAGCCGGGACAGGCCTATGGCTACACCTTC. Its protein is CASSEPGQAYGYTF. V and J are TRBV5-1 and TRBJ1-2; 8 bases match TRBD1. There are 14 residues in the CDR3. With V trimmed by 4 bases and J by 4 bases, 6 bases remained unmatched. Germline V gene lookup returns CDR1 SGHRS and CDR2 YFSETQ.

This clone occurred a few times. The chain uses TRBV7-2 and TRBJ2-7; a weak D match, TRBD1 (5 bases). The germline V gene has CDR1 SGHTA and CDR2 FQGNSA. V lost 1 base and J 4 bases, leaving 14 bases between the germline ends. The CDR3 is made up of 15 amino acids. The CDR3 reads CASSLGGQAFYEQYF. The CDR3 nucleotides are TGTGCCAGCAGCTTAGGGGGCCAAGCTTTTTACGAGCAGTACTTC.

The chain recombines TRBV12-3 or TRBV12-4 with TRBJ1-5, with unresolved D. V shed 8 bases and J shed 2 bases, with 7 bases lying between them. CDR3 length: 12 amino acids. The CDR3 nucleotides read TGTGCCAGCTTGAGGGGCAATCAGCCCCAGCATTTT. Translated, it gives CASLRGNQPQHF.

The chain links TRBV9 to TRBJ2-3; a possible D gene is TRBD2 (7 bases). The CDR3 runs to 14 residues. Germline CDR1 reads SGDLS; CDR2 reads YYNGEE. V lost 2 bases and J 11 bases, leaving 18 bases between the germline ends. The CDR3 nucleotides are TGTGCCAGCAGCGTCCACTTTGGGGGGGCCGAGCAGTATTTT. As protein: CASSVHFGGAEQYF.

This sequence joins TRBV7-9 and TRBJ1-5, with TRBD1 identical over 10 bases. Germline lookup yields CDR1 SEHNR and CDR2 FQNEAQ (reference sequence). V lost 4 bases, J lost 7 bases, and 7 bases stayed unmatched. The CDR3 is 15 residues long. CDR3 region: CASSSDRDRGQPQHF. CDR3 sequence (DNA): TGTGCCAGCAGCTCAGACCGGGACAGGGGCCAGCCCCAGCATTTT.

This clone was observed once. The chain links TRBV4-1 to TRBJ2-3, with 8 bases matching TRBD2. The ends lost 0 bases at V and 1 base at J; junction bases unmatched: 6. The CDR3 covers 17 residues. In germline, CDR1 is MGHRA, CDR2 YSYEKL. Written as DNA, the CDR3 is TGCGCCAGCAGCCAAGATGGGCTAGCGGGTCGCACAGATACGCAGTATTTT. Its protein product is CASSQDGLAGRTDTQYF.

The gene calls are TRBV6-5 and TRBJ2-1, with D maybe TRBD1 (5 bases). The CDR3 consists of 12 residues. CDR1 and CDR2 (germline): MNHEY, SVGAGI. Deletions cut 8 bases from V and 9 bases from J, with 14 bases between. As DNA, the CDR3 is TGTGCCAGCGAGAAACAGGTCCCTGAGCAGTTCTTC. Its protein is CASEKQVPEQFF.

The chain employs TRBV9 and TRBJ2-5; the match to TRBD2 covers 8 bases. The V and J ends lost 0 bases and 1 base, in that order; junction bases with no gene match: 8. The germline CDR1 and CDR2 sequences are SGDLS and YYNGEE. This CDR3 has 17 residues. CDR3 nucleotide sequence: TGTGCCAGCAGCGTAGCTACGAGCGGGGGTATCCAAGAGACCCAGTACTTC. It translates to CASSVATSGGIQETQYF.